This T cell receptor (beta chain) was recorded in a study of T cell repertoires in cytomegalovirus infection. Germline values: CDR1 SGHTA, CDR2 FQGNSA. This CDR3 has 16 amino acids. V was pared by 6 bases and J by 5 bases, with 23 bases between. TCRdb independently ran MiXCR on the reads; one entry per CDR3 protein. Among 200,000 to 300,000 distinct CDR3 sequences listed, more than 9% were seen once. This clonotype was detected a few times. This rearrangement joins TRBV7-2 to TRBJ2-7, with D perhaps assigned TRBD1 or TRBD2 (5 bases each). Sequencing used PBMCs. The sequence came from a human donor in good health (CMV status not recorded). Some clones in this sample may be carry-over from other donors' samples. The CDR3 spells CASSSTGDGLTNEQYF. The CDR3 coding sequence is TGTGCCAGCAGTTCGACCGGGGACGGTTTAACGAACGAGCAGTACTTC.